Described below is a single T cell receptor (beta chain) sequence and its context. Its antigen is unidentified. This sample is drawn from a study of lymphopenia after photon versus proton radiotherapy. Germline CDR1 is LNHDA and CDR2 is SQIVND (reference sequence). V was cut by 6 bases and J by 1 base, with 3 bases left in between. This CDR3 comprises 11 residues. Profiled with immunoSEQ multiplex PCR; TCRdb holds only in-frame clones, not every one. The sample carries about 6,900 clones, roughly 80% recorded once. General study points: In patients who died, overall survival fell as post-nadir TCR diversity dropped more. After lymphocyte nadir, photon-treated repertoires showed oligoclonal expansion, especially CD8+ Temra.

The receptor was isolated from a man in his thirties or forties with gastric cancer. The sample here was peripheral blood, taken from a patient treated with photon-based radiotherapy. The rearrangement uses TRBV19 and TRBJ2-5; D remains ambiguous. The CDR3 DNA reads TGTGCCAGTAGAGGCCAAGAGACCCAGTACTTC. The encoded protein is CASRGQETQYF.